These 24 T cell receptor beta chains came from one sample sequenced in a study of T cell clonotyping in hematopoietic cell transplantation. Assay: immunoSEQ multiplex PCR; the TCRdb copy retains only in-frame clones and omits some. The repertoire includes more than 70,000 clones, 95% to 97% of them detected once, and approximately 1.8% sits in the top ten. Time point in this sample: recipient sample about 28 days before transplant, after cytoreduction. Sequenced material: peripheral blood mononuclear cells, taken before stem cell transplant. These receptors were taken from a woman between 50 and 59 years old with acute myeloid leukemia. Some clones in this sample may be carry-over from other donors' samples.

The chain is built from TRBV30 and TRBJ2-2; D is uncertain. CDR3 length: 12 amino acids. V was pared by 0 bases and J by 5 bases, with 4 bases between. CDR1 and CDR2 from the germline V gene are GTSNPN and SVGIG (reference sequence). CDR3 sequence reads: CAWSVLTGELFF. DNA for the CDR3: TGTGCCTGGAGTGTACTGACCGGGGAGCTGTTTTTT.

This chain connects TRBV19 to TRBJ2-7, with TRBD2 matching 7 bases. V dropped 3 bases and J dropped 0; count of bases not matched to a gene: 5. Germline values: CDR1 LNHDA, CDR2 SQIVND (reference sequence). CDR3 length: 15 amino acids. In DNA form, the CDR3 reads TGTGCCAGTAGTATGGCCAGGGACTACTCCTACGAGCAGTACTTC. It codes for CASSMARDYSYEQYF. Complete variable domain (other parts from reference TRBV19 and TRBJ2-7): DGGITQSPKYLFRKEGQNVTLSCEQNLNHDAMYWYRQDPGQGLRLIYYSQIVNDFQKGDIAEGYSVSREKKESFPLTVTSAQKNPTAFYLCASSMARDYSYEQYFGPGTRLTVT.

This chain uses TRBV27 with TRBJ1-1; D gene unclear. The V and J ends lost 5 bases and 5 bases respectively, with 15 bases between them. The germline V gene has CDR1 MNHEY and CDR2 SMNVEV (reference sequence). CDR3 length: 14 amino acids. The CDR3 sequence: CASSTGRMGTEAFF. DNA for the CDR3: TGTGCCAGCAGTACTGGACGGATGGGTACTGAAGCTTTCTTT.

The chain carries TRBV6-1 and TRBJ2-5; 8 nucleotides align to TRBD1. Losses at the gene ends were 3 bases for V and 4 bases for J; bases not matched to a gene: 7. Germline V CDR1 and CDR2: MNHNS, SASEGT. This CDR3 is 15 amino acids long. The CDR3 coding sequence is TGTGCCAGCAGTGATTGGGACAGGAGAGGAGAGACCCAGTACTTC. Its translation: CASSDWDRRGETQYF.

This chain uses TRBV30 with TRBJ2-7, with 11 bases that match TRBD1. V trimming: 7 bases; J trimming: 4 bases; junction bases outside the gene matches: 6. The CDR3 is 13 residues long. Per germline, CDR1 GTSNPN and CDR2 SVGIG (reference sequence). The DNA for the CDR3 is TGTGCCTTGTCAGGGACAGGGGGGTACGAGCAGTACTTC. Translating gives CALSGTGGYEQYF. The full variable domain, completed using reference TRBV30 and TRBJ2-7, is SQTIHQWPATLVQPVGSPLSLECTVEGTSNPNLYWYRQAAGRGLQLLFYSVGIGQISSEVPQNLSASRPQDRQFILSSKKLLLSDSGFYLCALSGTGGYEQYFGPGTRLTVT.

Here the CDR3 DNA reads TGTGCCAGTAGTATCGGGCCAACGAGTGCATATGGCTACACCTTC. Residues: CASSIGPTSAYGYTF. The chain joins TRBV19 to TRBJ1-2; D ambiguous. V was cut by 3 bases and J by 5 bases, with 16 bases left in between. There are 15 residues in the CDR3. Germline loops: CDR1 LNHDA, CDR2 SQIVND (reference sequence).

The chain employs TRBV30 and TRBJ1-2; 8 nucleotides match TRBD1. V dropped 3 bases and J dropped 4; count of bases not matched to a gene: 7. The CDR3 runs to 14 residues. Germline CDR1 GTSNPN, CDR2 SVGIG (reference sequence). Here the CDR3 reads CAWSPDRGPYGYTF. CDR3 DNA sequence: TGTGCCTGGAGCCCAGACAGGGGCCCCTATGGCTACACCTTC.

This clone was counted a single time. The chain links TRBV29-1 to TRBJ2-5; possibly TRBD1 for D (6 bases). Trimming pared 3 bases from V and 5 bases from J, leaving 13 bases between. This CDR3 has 13 amino acids. Germline-derived CDR1 and CDR2 are SQVTM and ANQGSEA. The chain's CDR3 is CSVEWDTSETQYF. As DNA, the CDR3 is TGCAGCGTTGAGTGGGACACCTCGGAGACCCAGTACTTC.

The chain uses TRBV7-9 and TRBJ1-2; TRBD1 matches 7 bases. The ends lost 5 bases at V and 3 bases at J; junction bases unmatched: 9. The CDR3 sequence is 15 residues long. Germline lookup yields CDR1 SEHNR and CDR2 FQNEAQ (reference sequence). CDR3 loop: CASSDNLRGDYGYTF. The CDR3 DNA sequence: TGTGCCAGCAGCGACAACCTCAGGGGGGACTATGGCTACACCTTC.

The genes are TRBV2 and TRBJ2-2; 8 bases agree with TRBD1. This CDR3 comprises 13 residues. Trimming took 7 bases from V and 8 from J; bases not matched to a gene: 6. The germline gives CDR1 SNHLY, CDR2 FYNNEI. Here the CDR3 reads CASTRQGLGELFF. DNA of the CDR3: TGTGCCAGCACCCGACAGGGGTTGGGGGAGCTGTTTTTT.

The chain is built from TRBV5-1 and TRBJ1-2; D unclear. Germline V gene lookup returns CDR1 SGHRS and CDR2 YFSETQ. The germline V and J ends were trimmed by 2 bases and 6 bases, with 11 bases remaining between them. This CDR3 comprises 13 residues. CDR3 nucleotide sequence: TGCGCCAGCAGCTTTGGCCAGATGGATGGCTACACCTTC. This codes for CASSFGQMDGYTF. Using reference TRBV5-1 and TRBJ1-2 for the parts outside the CDR3, the full variable domain is KAGVTQTPRYLIKTRGQQVTLSCSPISGHRSVSWYQQTPGQGLQFLFEYFSETQRNKGNFPGRFSGRQFSNSRSEMNVSTLELGDSALYLCASSFGQMDGYTFGSGTRLTVV.

The chain uses TRBV4-1 and TRBJ2-7, with D perhaps matching TRBD1 (5 bases). Trimming took off 1 base at V and 5 bases at J, with 12 bases between the two ends. Looked up from germline, CDR1 is MGHRA and CDR2 is YSYEKL. The CDR3 consists of 14 residues. In DNA form, the CDR3 reads TGCGCCAGCAGCCAAGGCATAGGGGCCAACGAGCAGTACTTC. Residues: CASSQGIGANEQYF.

This sequence joins TRBV6-6 and TRBJ2-7; D is possibly TRBD1 (6 bases). The CDR3 length is 12 residues. V lost 5 bases and J lost 5, with 10 bases in between. Germline CDR1 and CDR2: MNHNY and SVGAGI (reference sequence). The CDR3 spells CASSLQGNEQYF. The CDR3 DNA is TGTGCCAGCAGTCTACAGGGAAACGAGCAGTACTTC.

The chain links TRBV2 to TRBJ2-1; 9 nucleotides agree with TRBD2. CDR3 length equals 13 residues. Germline CDR1 reads SNHLY; CDR2 reads FYNNEI. Trimming cost V 4 bases and J 9 bases; bases outside gene matches: 4. CDR3 sequence reads: CASSGLAGFEQFF. The CDR3 coding sequence is TGTGCCAGCAGTGGCCTAGCGGGATTTGAGCAGTTCTTC.

The chain is built from TRBV28 and TRBJ2-5, with 11 positions matching TRBD2. The CDR3 consists of 15 residues. The V segment lost 7 bases and the J segment 4 bases; nucleotides outside the gene matches: 8. The germline V gene has CDR1 MDHEN and CDR2 SYDVKM. The CDR3 sequence: CASNQIAGGPETQYF. CDR3 nucleotides: TGTGCCAGCAATCAAATAGCGGGAGGGCCAGAGACCCAGTACTTC.

The rearrangement links TRBV4-1 to TRBJ1-4, with 7 bases fitting TRBD1. Germline V gene sequence: CDR1 MGHRA, CDR2 YSYEKL. Germline trimming cut 0 bases from V and 7 bases from J; bases unmatched to any gene: 8. The length of the CDR3 is 16 residues. This CDR3 reads CASSQDLGTALEKLFF. The CDR3 bases are TGCGCCAGCAGCCAAGATCTCGGGACAGCCCTTGAAAAACTGTTTTTT.

The chain carries TRBV30 and TRBJ1-2; the D is unclear. The CDR3 contains 16 residues. V was shortened by 0 bases and J by 0 bases, with 14 bases between the two germline ends. Germline CDR1 is GTSNPN and CDR2 is SVGIG (reference sequence). The CDR3: CAWSVSGRAANYGYTF. CDR3 DNA sequence: TGTGCCTGGAGTGTATCGGGAAGGGCAGCTAACTATGGCTACACCTTC.

This rearrangement joins TRBV7-3 to TRBJ2-7; the D is unclear. V lost 1 base and J 5 bases, leaving 15 bases between the germline ends. Germline V CDR1 and CDR2: SGHTA, FQGTGA. The CDR3 runs to 15 residues. For the CDR3, the DNA is TGTGCCAGCAGCTTAAGCGGCAGGCGAGTTGACGAGCAGTACTTC. Translated: CASSLSGRRVDEQYF.

The chain uses TRBV19 and TRBJ1-1; D uncertain. The germline V and J ends were trimmed by 5 bases and 1 base, with 8 bases remaining between them. The CDR3 contains 13 residues. Germline loops: CDR1 LNHDA, CDR2 SQIVND (reference sequence). The CDR3 coding sequence is TGTGCCAGTAGTGAACAGAAGAACACTGAAGCTTTCTTT. This sequence encodes CASSEQKNTEAFF.

The chain recombines TRBV29-1 with TRBJ2-3, with 7 bases fitting TRBD2. The CDR3 runs 13 residues. CDR1 is SQVTM, CDR2 ANQGSEA, per germline. Trimming cost V 4 bases and J 8 bases; bases outside gene matches: 9. CDR3 residues: CSVASGTGGTQYF. The CDR3, as DNA: TGCAGCGTTGCCAGCGGGACTGGGGGTACGCAGTATTTT.

Here the CDR3 DNA reads TGTGCCAGCAGTTCAGCGGGAGATACGCAGTATTTT. Amino acids: CASSSAGDTQYF. This sequence joins TRBV11-2 and TRBJ2-3; TRBD2 is a possible D gene (6 bases). Germline lookup yields CDR1 SGHAT and CDR2 FQNNGV. The CDR3 is 12 amino acids. V shed 6 bases and J shed 5 bases, with 9 bases lying between them.

This chain joins TRBV4-1 and TRBJ2-7; 8 nucleotides agree with TRBD2. Germline loops: CDR1 MGHRA, CDR2 YSYEKL. Trimming took 4 bases from V and 2 from J; bases not matched to a gene: 10. The CDR3 is made up of 16 amino acids. CDR3 protein: CASSRISGTSTYEQYF. The CDR3 nucleotides read TGCGCCAGCAGCCGAATTTCCGGGACTAGTACCTACGAGCAGTACTTC.

The chain links TRBV29-1 to TRBJ2-5; 9 positions match TRBD2. Germline V lookup: CDR1 SQVTM, CDR2 ANQGSEA. V lost 4 bases to trimming and J lost 4 bases; unmatched junction nucleotides: 7. The CDR3 has 14 residues. In DNA form, the CDR3 reads TGCAGCGTTGGAGTTAGCGGGAGAGGAGAGACCCAGTACTTC. Protein: CSVGVSGRGETQYF.

This rearrangement joins TRBV2 to TRBJ1-5; perhaps TRBD1 as D (6 bases). CDR3 size: 12 residues. Trimming left V 8 bases short and J 4 bases short, with 9 bases between. CDR1 is SNHLY, CDR2 FYNNEI, per germline. The CDR3 sequence is CASGQTNQPQHF. DNA of the CDR3: TGTGCCAGCGGACAGACGAATCAGCCCCAGCATTTT.